This T cell receptor (beta chain) was identified in a study of T-cell memory formation after mild COVID-19. On the study more broadly: For the most part, TCR clusters were specific to one donor. Study-wide findings and caveats: The SARS-CoV-2 specificity of second-wave clones reaching peak at day 37 remained unverified. Some clones that responded turned up in pre-infection memory, which suggests that cross-reactive memory joined in.

The CDR3 has 14 residues. Germline values: CDR1 SGDLS, CDR2 YYNGEE. Trimming shortened V by 4 bases and J by 1 base, and 11 bases separated the two germline ends. Researchers used 5'RACE with constant-segment primers to make TCR alpha and TCR beta cDNA libraries that carry sample barcodes and UMIs. Via MiXCR, TCRdb re-called the 5' RACE reads, giving one row per CDR3 protein. This sample has about 260,000 distinct CDR3 sequences; 7% to 10% occur once, and the top ten carry 20% to 25%. Concerning this clonotype itself: Its antigen is unidentified.

The source material was PBMCs or a T cell subset sorted from them (not recorded which). This clonotype was obtained from a man aged 18 to 29 who had mild COVID-19 (a few samples of this study predate the infection). Cell type and time point are not known. The chain recombines TRBV9 with TRBJ1-1, with D unclear. The CDR3 sequence is CASSTRTENTEAFF. In DNA form, the CDR3 reads TGTGCCAGCAGCACCAGGACGGAGAACACTGAAGCTTTCTTT.